This T cell receptor beta chain emerged from a study of T cell repertoires in cytomegalovirus infection. This clonotype was detected ten times or more. Its antigen is as yet unknown. A single record per CDR3 protein comes from TCRdb applying MiXCR to the reads. The repertoire consists of about 120,000 distinct CDR3 sequences, with around 10% occurring once and the leading ten covering roughly 31%. V was cut by 5 bases and J by 3 bases, with 6 bases left in between. CDR3 size: 12 residues. Looked up from germline, CDR1 is SGHVS and CDR2 is FQNEAQ. This TCR was sampled from a human donor in good health (CMV status not recorded). Some clones in this sample may be carry-over from other donors' samples. Specimen: PBMCs, sequenced either directly or after in vitro stimulation (not recorded which). The rearrangement joins TRBV7-8 to TRBJ2-3; D is unclear. CDR3 residues: CASSTETDTQYF. In DNA, the CDR3 is TGTGCCAGCAGCACGGAGACAGATACGCAGTATTTT.